The clone carrying this T cell receptor (beta chain) showed up many times. This sample is part of a study of neurological immune-mediated disorders. The length of the CDR3 is 15 residues. V lost 6 bases and J 0 bases, leaving 12 bases between the germline ends. A single record per CDR3 protein comes from TCRdb applying MiXCR to the 5' RACE reads. This sample has under 90,000 distinct CDR3 sequences; roughly 9% occur once, and the top ten carry 1.5% to 2%. The sequence came from a man in his fifties in good health. Source material: PBMCs. The chain couples TRBV12-3 or TRBV12-4 to TRBJ1-3, with D tentatively TRBD1 (6 bases). This CDR3 reads CASSRKQGSGNTIYF. The CDR3 bases are TGTGCCAGCAGCCGAAAACAGGGCTCTGGAAACACCATATATTTT.